This is a list of T cell receptor beta chains from one sample in a study of PD-1 blockade in classical Hodgkin lymphoma. The repertoire was sequenced with immunoSEQ multiplex PCR; TCRdb's copy has only in-frame clones and lacks some. The sample has 47,000 or so clones; about three quarters are singletons. The sequenced sample was peripheral blood mononuclear cells (PBMCs), obtained at baseline. The origin of the receptors is a human donor with classical Hodgkin lymphoma. Both conserved end residues are part of each CDR3. Some rows mark clone size as missing; the rest say once, few, many or name a class of expanded clone.

clone size,V gene,J gene,CDR3 protein
few,TRBV21-1,TRBJ2-7,CASSKERGDPYEQYF
.,TRBV6-6,TRBJ2-1,CASSYTSREYNEQFF
.,TRBV29-1,TRBJ2-1,CSVSPGHEQFF
.,TRBV11-2,TRBJ2-7,CASSLPPRDRNRSYEQYF
few,TRBV6-4,TRBJ2-2,CASSPRASGPIGRELFF
.,TRBV19,TRBJ2-1,CASSIGGYVGEQFF
.,TRBV6-5,TRBJ1-2,CASSYRDRVYGYTF
.,TRBV30,TRBJ1-2,CASEAVPGGGYTF
.,TRBV4-2,TRBJ2-7,CASSPQGQGIYEQYF
.,TRBV28,TRBJ1-6,CASSRQSGGASPLHF
.,TRBV27,TRBJ2-7,CASSRVTDLADAYEQYF
.,TRBV28,TRBJ1-2,CASSLRQGGRGYTF
few,TRBV30,TRBJ1-4,CAWSLGAVEKLFF
.,TRBV6-5,TRBJ2-7,CASSFPGNYEQYF
.,TRBV7-8,TRBJ2-1,CASSLEVSPEQFF
once,TRBV7-9,TRBJ1-4,CASDPGGAEEKLFF
.,TRBV5-6,TRBJ1-2,CASSDGTVNYGYTF
few,TRBV28,TRBJ1-5,CAINRPGGRQPQHF
few,TRBV27,TRBJ1-1,CASSLSKTVEKTEAFF
.,TRBV19,TRBJ1-2,CASGQIYGYTF
.,TRBV9,TRBJ1-1,CASRTGDNTEAFF
.,TRBV7-2,TRBJ1-4,CASSLAVGTNEKLFF
.,TRBV19,TRBJ1-1,CASSISRGTEAFF
.,TRBV7-9,TRBJ2-1,CASSLSPLVQQFF
.,TRBV28,TRBJ2-2,CASSPPLRGRGELFF